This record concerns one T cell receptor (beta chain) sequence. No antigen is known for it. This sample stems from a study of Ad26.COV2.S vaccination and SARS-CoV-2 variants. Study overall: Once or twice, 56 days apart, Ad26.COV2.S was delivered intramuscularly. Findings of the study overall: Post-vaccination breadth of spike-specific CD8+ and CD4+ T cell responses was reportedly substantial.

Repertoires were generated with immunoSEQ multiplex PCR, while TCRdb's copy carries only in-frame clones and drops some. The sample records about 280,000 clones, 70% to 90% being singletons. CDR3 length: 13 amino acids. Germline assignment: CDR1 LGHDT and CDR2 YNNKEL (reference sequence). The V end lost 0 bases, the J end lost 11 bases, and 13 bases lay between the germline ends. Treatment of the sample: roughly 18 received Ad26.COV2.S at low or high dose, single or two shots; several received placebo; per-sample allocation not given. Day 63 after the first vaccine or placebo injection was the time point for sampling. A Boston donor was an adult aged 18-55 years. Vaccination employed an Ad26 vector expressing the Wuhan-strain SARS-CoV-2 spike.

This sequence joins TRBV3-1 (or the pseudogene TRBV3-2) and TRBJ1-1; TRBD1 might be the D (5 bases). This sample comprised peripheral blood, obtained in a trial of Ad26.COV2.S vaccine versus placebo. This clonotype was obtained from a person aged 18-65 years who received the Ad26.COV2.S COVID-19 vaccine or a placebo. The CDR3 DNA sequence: TGTGCCAGCAGCCAAGATGGGGGGTTCGGTGCTTTCTTT. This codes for CASSQDGGFGAFF.